Listed below are T cell receptor beta chains from one sample, sequenced in a study of shared clonotypes between healthy human individuals. The table came from immunoSEQ multiplex PCR; TCRdb's copy has only in-frame clones and leaves some out. The sample consists of hundreds of thousands of clones, less than 85% of them appearing once. The sequenced material came from memory CD4+ T cells sorted from blood. The origin of the receptors is a man aged 30-40 years in good health. CDR3s include the opening cysteine and the closing phenylalanine or tryptophan.

J	V	CDR3
TRBJ1-3	TRBV28	CASSPQGQGERNTIYF
TRBJ2-3	TRBV5-1	CASSPLVLDTQYF
TRBJ2-4	TRBV5-1	CASSSNGPKNIQYF
TRBJ2-1	TRBV5-1	CASSLAQGSSYNEQFF
TRBJ1-1	TRBV18	CASSPLPGNTEAFF
TRBJ2-3	TRBV18	CASSPYQVGTDTQYF
TRBJ2-7	TRBV19	CASSYDSGTGSNEQYF
TRBJ1-2	TRBV30	CAWRLGPTRPGDGYTF
TRBJ1-1	TRBV5-5	CASSPRPGGLNTEAFF
TRBJ2-7	TRBV10-3	CAISENPGSSYEQYF
TRBJ2-7	TRBV5-1	CASSLDLYEQYF
TRBJ2-2	TRBV5-5	CASSQTSGRDTGELFF
TRBJ2-7	TRBV30	CAWSVPHPREGRREQYF
TRBJ2-5	TRBV6-1	CASSPRGGWETQYF
TRBJ2-7	TRBV10-2	CAGNTTVSPYEQYF
TRBJ1-1	TRBV5-4	CASRSAQVMNTEAFF
TRBJ2-7	TRBV5-6	CASSFQGPSRWEQYF
TRBJ2-2	TRBV19	CASSQYTGTGGKKLFF
TRBJ2-3	TRBV7-2	CASSLVLAENTDTQYF
TRBJ1-4	TRBV30	CAWSTARTGILFF
TRBJ2-5	TRBV25-1	CASSSPGQPQETQYF
TRBJ2-2	TRBV19	CASSEGSGELFF
TRBJ2-1	TRBV5-1	CASSWGTSGDNEQFF
TRBJ2-7	TRBV4-2	CASSQDITRDFSYEQYF
TRBJ2-7	TRBV18	CASSPSGSLYEQYF
TRBJ2-3	TRBV7-9	CASSSIQREGGPDTQYF
TRBJ2-7	TRBV18	CASSKNTISYEQYF
TRBJ1-6	TRBV6-1	CASSDNYNSPLHF
TRBJ2-7	TRBV28	CASSLEAGATDEQYF